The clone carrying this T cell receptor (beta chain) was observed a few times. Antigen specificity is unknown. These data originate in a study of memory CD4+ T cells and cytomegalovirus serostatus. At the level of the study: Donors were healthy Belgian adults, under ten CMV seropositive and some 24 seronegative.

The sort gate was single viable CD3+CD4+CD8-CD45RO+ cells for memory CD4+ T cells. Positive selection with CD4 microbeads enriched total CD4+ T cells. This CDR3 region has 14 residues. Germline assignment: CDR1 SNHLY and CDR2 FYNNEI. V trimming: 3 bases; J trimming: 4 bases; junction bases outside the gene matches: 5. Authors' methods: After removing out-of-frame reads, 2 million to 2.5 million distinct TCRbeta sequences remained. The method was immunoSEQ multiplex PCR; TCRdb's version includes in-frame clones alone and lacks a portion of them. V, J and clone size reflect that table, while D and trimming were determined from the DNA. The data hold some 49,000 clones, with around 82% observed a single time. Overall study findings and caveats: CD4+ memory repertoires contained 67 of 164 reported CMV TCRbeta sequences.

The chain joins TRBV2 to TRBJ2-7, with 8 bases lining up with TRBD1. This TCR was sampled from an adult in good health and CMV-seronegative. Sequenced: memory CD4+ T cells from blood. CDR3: CASSDGQGKYEQYF. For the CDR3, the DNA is TGTGCCAGCAGTGACGGACAGGGCAAGTACGAGCAGTACTTC.